This entry concerns a single TCR beta chain. These data belong to a study of shared clonotypes between healthy human individuals. CD45RO-negative cells were positively selected for CCR7, leaving out terminally differentiated effector memory CD45RA+ cells. TCRdb's copy holds only in-frame clones and misses some; the assay was immunoSEQ multiplex PCR. The data contain around 2,100,000 clones, roughly 94% of them singletons. The CDR3 is 14 amino acids. Trimming removed 0 bases from V and 4 bases from J, with 9 bases in between. The germline V gene encodes CDR1 PRHDT and CDR2 FYEKMQ (reference sequence). This receptor was obtained from a man between 18 and 29 years old in good health. V gene TRBV13 combines with J gene TRBJ2-5; D gene uncertain. Sequencing used naive CD8+ T cells sorted from blood. CDR3 nucleotide sequence: TGTGCCAGCAGCTTAGGAGGACCTCCAGAGACCCAGTACTTC. Encoded protein: CASSLGGPPETQYF. Drawing the rest from reference TRBV13 and TRBJ2-5, the complete variable domain is AAGVIQSPRHLIKEKRETATLKCYPIPRHDTVYWYQQGPGQDPQFLISFYEKMQSDKGSIPDRFSAQQFSDYHSELNMSSLELGDSALYFCASSLGGPPETQYFGPGTRLLVL.